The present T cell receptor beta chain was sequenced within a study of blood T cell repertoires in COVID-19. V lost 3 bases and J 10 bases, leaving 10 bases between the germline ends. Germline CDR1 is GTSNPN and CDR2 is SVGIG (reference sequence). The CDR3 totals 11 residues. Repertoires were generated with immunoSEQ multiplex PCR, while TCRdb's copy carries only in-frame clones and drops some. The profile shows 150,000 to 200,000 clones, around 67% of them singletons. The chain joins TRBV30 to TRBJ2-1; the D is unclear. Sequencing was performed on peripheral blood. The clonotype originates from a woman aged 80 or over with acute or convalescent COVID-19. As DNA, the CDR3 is TGTGCCTGGAGACCTGGAGTGGAGCAGTTCTTC. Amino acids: CAWRPGVEQFF.